The clone carrying this TCR beta chain was recorded once. Its antigen is unidentified. The sample is drawn from a study of T cell responses to AZD1222 COVID-19 vaccine. About the research overall: Samples with a second dose at about 4 or about 12 weeks were pooled together.

Study results and caveats: Just six or seven AZD1222 recipients tested seropositive at baseline.

Produced via immunoSEQ multiplex PCR; TCRdb's table is partial and in-frame only. The sample consists of over 120,000 clones, over 85% of them appearing once. Germline V gives CDR1 KGHSH, CDR2 LQKENI. There are 15 residues in the CDR3. V shed 6 bases, J shed 2 bases, and the junction held 7 bases outside the gene matches. The source is an adult in good health. The sequencing used peripheral blood, collected on day 0 of AZD1222 vaccination. The V gene is TRBV18, the J gene TRBJ2-3, with 8 bases identical to TRBD2. The CDR3 is CASSAGLGITDTQYF. The CDR3 DNA reads TGTGCCAGCTCCGCGGGACTAGGAATCACAGATACGCAGTATTTT.